One sample yielded the 29 T cell receptor beta chains listed below, sequenced in a study of T cell responses to AZD1222 COVID-19 vaccine. Profiled with immunoSEQ multiplex PCR; TCRdb holds only in-frame clones, not every one. The sample has roughly 110,000 clones; about 90% are singletons. The source material was peripheral blood, sampled 28 days after the second AZD1222 dose. The receptors here all came from an adult who received the AZD1222 COVID-19 vaccine.

The J gene is TRBJ2-1, the V gene TRBV5-5; possible D gene TRBD1, 5 bases. Trimming removed 0 bases from V and 0 bases from J, with 7 bases in between. This CDR3 is 15 amino acids long. Germline lookup yields CDR1 SGHKS and CDR2 YYEKEE (reference sequence). The chain's CDR3 is CASSLEGLSYNEQFF. The CDR3 DNA is TGTGCCAGCAGCTTGGAGGGGCTCTCCTACAATGAGCAGTTCTTC.

The chain joins TRBV27 to TRBJ1-2, with TRBD1 as a possible D gene (6 bases). This CDR3 has 14 residues. The V end lost 5 bases, the J end lost 8 bases, and 18 bases lay between the germline ends. Germline loops: CDR1 MNHEY, CDR2 SMNVEV (reference sequence). The CDR3 sequence is CASSIQQGSLGYTF. The CDR3 DNA reads TGTGCCAGCAGTATCCAACAGGGTTCATTGGGCTACACCTTC.

This clone appeared once. V is TRBV11-2 and J is TRBJ1-1; 7 bases align to TRBD1. The V gene end was trimmed by 2 bases and the J gene end by 1 base; junction bases not matched to a gene: 1. The CDR3 has 14 amino acids. In germline, CDR1 is SGHAT, CDR2 FQNNGV. The CDR3 loop reads CASSLRTGNTEAFF. DNA of the CDR3: TGTGCCAGCAGCTTAAGGACAGGGAACACTGAAGCTTTCTTT.

The chain carries TRBV21-1 and TRBJ2-1; TRBD2 was called by the table and not checked on the DNA. TRBV21-1 constitutes a pseudogene. The CDR3 runs 13 residues. In DNA form, the CDR3 reads TGTGCCAGAAATCGGTGGGGGGACAATGAGCAGTTCTTC. Amino acid sequence: CARNRWGDNEQFF.

The chain couples TRBV5-1 to TRBJ1-5, with D unclear. This CDR3 is built from 13 residues. Germline V gene lookup returns CDR1 SGHRS and CDR2 YFSETQ. V lost 0 bases, J lost 6 bases, and 7 bases lay in between. The CDR3 coding sequence is TGCGCCAGCAGCTTGGGAGGCGGTCAGCCCCAGCATTTT. It codes for CASSLGGGQPQHF.

This clone occurred a few times. This chain uses TRBV6-4 with TRBJ2-3; TRBD2 aligns across 7 bases. J lost 3 bases, V lost 4 bases, and 4 bases had no gene match. CDR1 and CDR2 (germline): MRHNA, SNTAGT. CDR3 length: 14 residues. The CDR3 region has the DNA TGTGCCAGCAGTGTCGGGGGAGGGACAGATACGCAGTATTTT. It is translated as CASSVGGGTDTQYF.

The chain couples TRBV13 to TRBJ2-3; D is unclear. The V gene lost 0 bases and the J gene lost 9 bases, with 13 bases spanning the gap. This CDR3 is built from 14 residues. The germline gives CDR1 PRHDT, CDR2 FYEKMQ (reference sequence). CDR3 residues: CASSLGGLPLTQYF. CDR3 DNA sequence: TGTGCCAGCAGCTTAGGAGGGTTGCCGTTGACGCAGTATTTT.

This rearrangement joins TRBV6-5 to TRBJ2-5; the D gene is possibly TRBD2 (6 bases). V was clipped by 3 bases and J by 2 bases, with 10 bases between them. CDR3 length: 14 residues. Germline CDR1 reads MNHEY; CDR2 reads SVGAGI. The CDR3 DNA reads TGTGCCAGCAGTTATAGCCGGGGGCAAGAGACCCAGTACTTC. Translated, it gives CASSYSRGQETQYF.

The CDR3: CANQGRPSYEQYF. CDR3 nucleotide sequence: TGTGCCAACCAGGGGAGACCTTCCTACGAGCAGTACTTC. The J gene is TRBJ2-7, the V gene TRBV9; perhaps TRBD1 as D (6 bases). The CDR3 runs to 13 residues. V dropped 9 bases and J dropped 1 base, with 14 bases sitting between them. Germline assignment: CDR1 SGDLS and CDR2 YYNGEE.

The chain links TRBV6-2 or TRBV6-3 to TRBJ2-1; 10 bases fit TRBD2. Germline CDR1 MNHEY, CDR2 SVGEGT. The CDR3 sequence is 16 residues long. With 5 bases clipped from V and 7 bases from J, the junction kept 11 bases outside the gene matches. CDR3 residues: CASSPFSSGSSNEQFF. In DNA, the CDR3 is TGTGCCAGCAGTCCGTTCTCTAGCGGGAGTAGTAATGAGCAGTTCTTC.

The V gene is TRBV19, the J gene TRBJ1-1; D possibly corresponds to TRBD1 (6 bases). Deletions cut 8 bases from V and 5 bases from J, with 18 bases between. Looked up from germline, CDR1 is LNHDA and CDR2 is SQIVND (reference sequence). This CDR3 comprises 14 residues. This chain's CDR3 is CASSSGTRSTEAFF. The CDR3 bases are TGTGCCAGTTCGTCAGGGACAAGGAGTACTGAAGCTTTCTTT.

The chain combines TRBV28 with TRBJ2-2, with 11 bases matching TRBD2. J was trimmed by 2 bases and V by 5 bases; bases with no gene match: 4. The germline V gene has CDR1 MDHEN and CDR2 SYDVKM. The CDR3 consists of 16 residues. The CDR3 loop is CASSPGTSGNTGELFF. CDR3 in DNA: TGTGCCAGCAGTCCCGGGACTAGCGGTAACACCGGGGAGCTGTTTTTT.

The chain couples TRBV29-1 to TRBJ1-3, with 7 bases fitting TRBD1. The CDR3 has 14 amino acids. Trimming removed 6 bases from V and 1 base from J; junction bases left unmatched: 6. CDR1 SQVTM and CDR2 ANQGSEA come from the germline V gene. The CDR3 region is CSVDDRASGNTIYF. The DNA for the CDR3 is TGCAGCGTGGACGACAGGGCTTCTGGAAACACCATATATTTT.

This chain joins TRBV30 and TRBJ1-2; no firm D call. Germline values: CDR1 GTSNPN, CDR2 SVGIG (reference sequence). V gave up 7 bases and J gave up 4 bases, with 1 base separating them. The CDR3 is 8 amino acids. CDR3: CASYGYTF. The DNA of the CDR3 is TGTGCCTCCTATGGCTACACCTTC.

The chain uses TRBV11-2 and TRBJ2-1, with 9 bases fitting TRBD2. This CDR3 comprises 15 residues. The J segment lost 8 bases and the V segment lost 1 base, leaving 6 bases of the junction unmatched. Per the germline V gene, CDR1 is SGHAT and CDR2 is FQNNGV. The CDR3 DNA reads TGTGCCAGCAGCTTAGGTAGCGGGAGTAGGGATGAGCAGTTCTTC. The encoded protein is CASSLGSGSRDEQFF.

This clone was seen once. The CDR3 nucleotides are TGTGCCAGCAGCCAAGCCGGGACAGGGGGTAGGAACACTGAAGCTTTCTTT. Translating gives CASSQAGTGGRNTEAFF. The chain links TRBV14 to TRBJ1-1; 11 nucleotides line up with TRBD1. The trim removed 1 base at V and 1 base at J, leaving 5 bases unmatched. Germline V gene lookup returns CDR1 SGHDN and CDR2 FVKESK. The CDR3 consists of 17 residues.

This clone has just one count. The J gene is TRBJ1-4, the V gene TRBV4-1, with 10 nucleotides matching TRBD1. The CDR3 has 14 residues. CDR1 and CDR2 (germline): MGHRA, YSYEKL. Trimming removed 3 bases from V and 10 bases from J; junction bases left unmatched: 5. CDR3 bases: TGCGCCAGCAGCCACGGGACAGGGGAGGGAAAACTGTTTTTT. It codes for CASSHGTGEGKLFF.

The chain uses TRBV7-3 and TRBJ1-2; D is unresolved. Germline values: CDR1 SGHTA, CDR2 FQGTGA. The ends were cut back, 2 bases at V and 4 bases at J, with 8 bases in the middle. The CDR3 is made up of 13 amino acids. CDR3 nucleotide sequence: TGTGCCAGCAGCTTATCCGGAGTCTATGGCTACACCTTC. Protein: CASSLSGVYGYTF.

In DNA form, the CDR3 reads TGTGCCAGCAGTGGACAGGGGGCTACCGGGGAGCTGTTTTTT. This translates into CASSGQGATGELFF. J is TRBJ2-2 and V is TRBV28, with 11 bases lining up with TRBD1. Germline trimming cut 5 bases from V and 5 bases from J; bases unmatched to any gene: 1. The V gene's germline CDR1 is MDHEN and CDR2 SYDVKM. The CDR3 has 14 residues.

The chain couples TRBV5-1 to TRBJ1-2; no firm D call. Trimming left V 4 bases short and J 2 bases short, with 12 bases between. Per germline, CDR1 SGHRS and CDR2 YFSETQ. The CDR3 sequence is 14 residues long. CDR3 in DNA: TGCGCCAGCAGCCCCAGTTGGAACAACTATGGCTACACCTTC. Its translation is CASSPSWNNYGYTF.

The chain recombines TRBV29-1 with TRBJ1-2; D ambiguous. V lost 5 bases and J lost 6, with 10 bases in between. The V gene's germline CDR1 is SQVTM and CDR2 ANQGSEA. The CDR3 has 11 residues. The CDR3 DNA follows: TGCAGCGTTTATGCGGTGCATGGCTACACCTTC. This encodes CSVYAVHGYTF.

The rearrangement uses TRBV28 and TRBJ2-3; 9 bases line up with TRBD1. Trimming cost V 7 bases and J 3 bases; bases outside gene matches: 5. The germline V gene has CDR1 MDHEN and CDR2 SYDVKM. This CDR3 comprises 14 residues. This CDR3 is CASKNRGRTDTQYF. CDR3 in DNA: TGTGCCAGCAAAAACAGGGGGCGGACAGATACGCAGTATTTT.

The chain uses TRBV4-3 and TRBJ1-4; no clear D. This CDR3 region has 16 residues. The germline V and J ends were trimmed by 2 bases and 3 bases, with 13 bases remaining between them. CDR1 is LGHNA, CDR2 YSLEER, per germline. The CDR3 DNA is TGCGCCAGCAGCCAAAGAATCCAGGAGGCTAATGAAAAACTGTTTTTT. Translated: CASSQRIQEANEKLFF.

This sequence joins TRBV10-3 and TRBJ1-6; 9 nucleotides line up with TRBD1. After removal of 6 bases from V and 9 bases from J, the junction contained 6 bases not matched to a gene. The CDR3 has 14 amino acids. Germline loops: CDR1 ENHRY, CDR2 SYGVKD. CDR3 nucleotides: TGTGCCATCAGGGAGGACAGGGGAACTTCACCCCTCCACTTT. It yields the protein CAIREDRGTSPLHF.

J is TRBJ1-1 and V is TRBV3-1 (or the pseudogene TRBV3-2); D is perhaps TRBD1 (5 bases). V was cut by 0 bases and J by 6 bases, with 14 bases left in between. The CDR3 spans 15 residues. Germline loops: CDR1 LGHDT, CDR2 YNNKEL (reference sequence). The CDR3, as DNA: TGTGCCAGCAGCCAAGAGCCAGGTTGGGGGGCTGAAGCTTTCTTT. Translating it yields CASSQEPGWGAEAFF.

This chain joins TRBV7-2 and TRBJ2-1, with 8 bases matching TRBD2. This CDR3 has 13 residues. The germline V gene encodes CDR1 SGHTA and CDR2 FQGNSA. V shed 7 bases and J 7 bases; nucleotides not matched to a gene: 6. CDR3 region: CASKSGSRNEQFF. The DNA for the CDR3 is TGTGCCAGCAAAAGCGGGAGTAGGAATGAGCAGTTCTTC.

For this clone: In the same sample, other DNA sequences code for this CDR3. This sequence joins TRBV7-2 and TRBJ1-2; D unclear. Looked up from germline, CDR1 is SGHTA and CDR2 is FQGNSA. There are 14 residues in the CDR3. V lost 2 bases and J lost 1, with 8 bases in between. CDR3 coding DNA: TGTGCCAGCAGCTTATCTGATGGTAACTATGGCTACACCTTC. Its translation is CASSLSDGNYGYTF.

This sequence joins TRBV5-6 and TRBJ2-1, with 9 positions matching TRBD2. Germline V gene sequence: CDR1 SGHDT, CDR2 YYEEEE. CDR3 length: 12 residues. The trim removed 4 bases at V and 9 bases at J, leaving 2 bases unmatched. CDR3 in amino acids: CASSRSGGEQFF. As DNA, the CDR3 is TGTGCCAGCAGCCGTAGCGGGGGTGAGCAGTTCTTC.

The rearrangement uses TRBV27 and TRBJ2-5; D unclear. The CDR3 has 16 residues. The germline V gene has CDR1 MNHEY and CDR2 SMNVEV (reference sequence). The V end was cut by 2 bases, the J end by 2 bases, with 15 bases between. The CDR3 DNA follows: TGTGCCAGCAGTTTAGTCCCGACGAATCTACAAGAGACCCAGTACTTC. This gives the protein CASSLVPTNLQETQYF.